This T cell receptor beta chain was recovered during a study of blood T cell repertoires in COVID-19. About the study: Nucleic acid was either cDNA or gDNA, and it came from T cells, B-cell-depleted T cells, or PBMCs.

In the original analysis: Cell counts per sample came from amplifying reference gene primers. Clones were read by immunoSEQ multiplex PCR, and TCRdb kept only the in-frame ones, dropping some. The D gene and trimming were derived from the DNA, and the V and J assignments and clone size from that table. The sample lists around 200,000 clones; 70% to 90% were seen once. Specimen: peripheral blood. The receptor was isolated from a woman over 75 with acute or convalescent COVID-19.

CDR3 in DNA: TGCGCCAGCAGAAGAACCCAGGTAGGCGGGAGTGTGAGGTACAATGAGCAGTTCTTC. It encodes CASRRTQVGGSVRYNEQFF. The J gene is TRBJ2-1, the V gene TRBV10-2; TRBD2 agrees at 7 bases. Trimming at V came to 6 bases and at J to 4 bases, leaving 21 bases not matched to a gene. CDR1 is WSHSY, CDR2 SAAADI, per germline. This CDR3 has 19 amino acids.